The present TCR beta chain was sequenced within a study of identical twins. V was cut by 5 bases and J by 2 bases, with 12 bases left in between. CDR3 size: 13 residues. Germline CDR1 is SQVTM and CDR2 is ANQGSEA. TCRdb independently ran MiXCR on the 5' RACE reads; one entry per CDR3 protein. The sample lists under 1 million distinct CDR3 sequences; over 9% were seen once. The same specimen was also included in a second study, on yellow fever vaccine responses in identical twins.

Source material: PBMCs. The clonotype comes from a young woman in good health. This sequence joins TRBV29-1 and TRBJ2-5, with D unresolved. DNA of the CDR3: TGCAGCGTTTCTGCACCAGCTCAAGAGACCCAGTACTTC. It translates to CSVSAPAQETQYF.